The source of this T cell receptor beta chain is a study of T cell repertoires in cytomegalovirus infection. One entry per CDR3 protein, called by TCRdb with MiXCR from the reads. The table lists 100,000 to 150,000 distinct CDR3 sequences, around 25% of them singletons. The junction had 2 bases not matched to a gene; V was cut back by 5 bases and J by 4 bases. There are 13 residues in the CDR3. CDR1 is SGHAT and CDR2 is FQNNGV in the germline V gene. Points on this clonotype: Its matching antigen is unknown.

V gene TRBV11-2 combines with J gene TRBJ2-7, with 10 bases that match TRBD2. The sample consisted of PBMCs, sequenced either directly or after in vitro stimulation (not recorded which). The clonotype originates from a human donor in good health (CMV status not recorded). Some clones in this sample may be carry-over from other donors' samples. CDR3 protein: CASSASGGYEQYV. In DNA, the CDR3 is TGTGCCAGCAGCGCTAGCGGGGGTTACGAGCAGTACGTC.